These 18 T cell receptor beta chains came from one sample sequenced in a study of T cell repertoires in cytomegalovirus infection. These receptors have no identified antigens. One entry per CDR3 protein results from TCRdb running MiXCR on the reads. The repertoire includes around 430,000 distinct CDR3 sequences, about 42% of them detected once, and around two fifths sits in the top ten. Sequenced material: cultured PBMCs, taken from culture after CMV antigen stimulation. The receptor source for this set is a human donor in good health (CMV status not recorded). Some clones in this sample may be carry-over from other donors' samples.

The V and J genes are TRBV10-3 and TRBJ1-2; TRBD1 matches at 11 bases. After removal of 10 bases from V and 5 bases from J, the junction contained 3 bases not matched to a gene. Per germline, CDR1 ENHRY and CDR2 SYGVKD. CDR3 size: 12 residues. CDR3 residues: CATGQGEYGYTF. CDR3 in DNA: TGTGCCACGGGACAGGGGGAGTATGGCTACACCTTC.

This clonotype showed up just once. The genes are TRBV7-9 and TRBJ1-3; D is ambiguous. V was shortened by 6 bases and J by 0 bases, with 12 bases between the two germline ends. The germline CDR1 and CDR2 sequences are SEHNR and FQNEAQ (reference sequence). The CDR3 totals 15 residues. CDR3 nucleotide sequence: TGTGCCAGCAGTCCCTCCCGAAGCTCTGGAAACACCATATATTTT. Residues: CASSPSRSSGNTIYF.

The CDR3 here is CASSHPSLGVDTQYF. CDR3 nucleotides: TGTGCCAGCAGCCACCCTAGCTTAGGAGTCGATACGCAGTATTTT. This chain uses TRBV7-4 with TRBJ2-3; tentative D call: TRBD2 (5 bases). V gave up 5 bases and J gave up 6 bases, with 18 bases separating them. Germline CDR1 and CDR2: SGHVT and SQSDAQ. The CDR3 contains 15 residues.

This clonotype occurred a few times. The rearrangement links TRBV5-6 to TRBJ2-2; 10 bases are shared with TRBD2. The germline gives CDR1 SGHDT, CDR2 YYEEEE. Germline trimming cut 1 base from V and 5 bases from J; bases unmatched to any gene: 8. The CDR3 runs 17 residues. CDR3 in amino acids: CASSLSPSGGRTGELFF. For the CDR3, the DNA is TGTGCCAGCAGCTTGAGTCCTAGCGGGGGCCGGACCGGGGAGCTGTTTTTT.

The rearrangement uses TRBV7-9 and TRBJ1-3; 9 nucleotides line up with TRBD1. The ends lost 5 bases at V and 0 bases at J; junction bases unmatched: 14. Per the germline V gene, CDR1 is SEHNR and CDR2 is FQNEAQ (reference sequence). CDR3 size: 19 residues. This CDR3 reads CASSRKPRTGVISGNTIYF. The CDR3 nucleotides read TGTGCCAGCAGCCGAAAGCCCCGGACAGGGGTAATCTCTGGAAACACCATATATTTT.

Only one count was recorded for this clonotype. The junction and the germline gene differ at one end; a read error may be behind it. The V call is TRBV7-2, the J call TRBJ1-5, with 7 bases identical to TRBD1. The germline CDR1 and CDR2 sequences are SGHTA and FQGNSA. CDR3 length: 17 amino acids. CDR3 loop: CASSLLPQTGVNRPQHF. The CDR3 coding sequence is TGTGCCAGCAGCCTACTCCCACAAACAGGGGTCAATCGGCCCCAGCATTTT.

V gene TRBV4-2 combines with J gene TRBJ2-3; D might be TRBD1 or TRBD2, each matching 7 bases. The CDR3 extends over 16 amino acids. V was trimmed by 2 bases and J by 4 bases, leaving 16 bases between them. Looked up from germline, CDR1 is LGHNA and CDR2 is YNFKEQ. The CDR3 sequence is CASSQWAGDSSDTQYF. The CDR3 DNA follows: TGTGCCAGCAGCCAATGGGCGGGGGACAGCTCAGATACGCAGTATTTT.

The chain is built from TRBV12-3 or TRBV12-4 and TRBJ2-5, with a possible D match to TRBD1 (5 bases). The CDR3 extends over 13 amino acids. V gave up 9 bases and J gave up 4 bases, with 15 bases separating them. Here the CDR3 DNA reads TGTGCCAGGGGGCCCAGGGCAGCAGAGACCCAGTACTTC. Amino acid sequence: CARGPRAAETQYF.

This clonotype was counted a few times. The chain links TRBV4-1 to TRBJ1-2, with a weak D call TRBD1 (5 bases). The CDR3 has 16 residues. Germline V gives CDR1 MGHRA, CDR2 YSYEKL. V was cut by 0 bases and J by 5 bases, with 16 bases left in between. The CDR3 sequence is CASSQEGVPQRYGYTF. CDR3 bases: TGCGCCAGCAGCCAAGAGGGGGTCCCACAGCGATATGGCTACACCTTC.

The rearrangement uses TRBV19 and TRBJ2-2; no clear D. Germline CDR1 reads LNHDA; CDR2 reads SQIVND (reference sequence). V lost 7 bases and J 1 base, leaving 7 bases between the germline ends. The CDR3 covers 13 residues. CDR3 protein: CASMAQNTGELFF. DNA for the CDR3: TGTGCCAGTATGGCACAGAACACCGGGGAGCTGTTTTTT.

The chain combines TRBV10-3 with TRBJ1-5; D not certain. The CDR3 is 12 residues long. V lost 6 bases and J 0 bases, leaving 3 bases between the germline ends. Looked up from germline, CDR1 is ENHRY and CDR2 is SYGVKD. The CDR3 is CAIRDSNQPQHF. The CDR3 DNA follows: TGTGCCATCAGGGATAGCAATCAGCCCCAGCATTTT.

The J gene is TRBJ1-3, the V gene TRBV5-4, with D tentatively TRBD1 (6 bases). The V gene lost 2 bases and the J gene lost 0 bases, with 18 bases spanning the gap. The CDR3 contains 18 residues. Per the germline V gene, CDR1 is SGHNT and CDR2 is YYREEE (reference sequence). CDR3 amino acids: CASSFGGAGALSGNTIYF. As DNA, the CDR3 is TGTGCCAGCAGCTTCGGGGGGGCGGGGGCCCTCTCTGGAAACACCATATATTTT. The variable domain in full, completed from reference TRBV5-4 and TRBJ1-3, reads ETGVTQSPTHLIKTRGQQVTLRCSSQSGHNTVSWYQQALGQGPQFIFQYYREEENGRGNFPPRFSGLQFPNYSSELNVNALELDDSALYLCASSFGGAGALSGNTIYFGEGSWLTVV.

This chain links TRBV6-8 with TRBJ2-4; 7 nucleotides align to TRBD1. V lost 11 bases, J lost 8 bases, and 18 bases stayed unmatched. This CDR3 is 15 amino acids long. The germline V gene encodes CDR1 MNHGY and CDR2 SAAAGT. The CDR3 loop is CALKKPQGMGDIQYF. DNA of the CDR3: TGTGCCCTTAAAAAACCACAGGGGATGGGGGACATTCAGTACTTC.

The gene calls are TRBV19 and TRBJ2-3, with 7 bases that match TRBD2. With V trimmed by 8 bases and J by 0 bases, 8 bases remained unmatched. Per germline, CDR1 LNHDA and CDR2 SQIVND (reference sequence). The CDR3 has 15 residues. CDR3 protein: CASSESGASTDTQYF. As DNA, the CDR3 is TGTGCCAGTTCGGAGAGCGGGGCTAGCACAGATACGCAGTATTTT.

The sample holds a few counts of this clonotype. The CDR3 loop is CASTPLLGFPGNEQYF. Written as DNA, the CDR3 is TGTGCCAGCACCCCCCTCTTGGGGTTCCCTGGGAACGAGCAGTACTTC. The V gene is TRBV7-8, the J gene TRBJ2-7; D remains ambiguous. The CDR3 extends over 16 amino acids. Germline V gene data show CDR1 as SGHVS and CDR2 as FQNEAQ. The V gene lost 7 bases and the J gene lost 5 bases, with 24 bases spanning the gap.

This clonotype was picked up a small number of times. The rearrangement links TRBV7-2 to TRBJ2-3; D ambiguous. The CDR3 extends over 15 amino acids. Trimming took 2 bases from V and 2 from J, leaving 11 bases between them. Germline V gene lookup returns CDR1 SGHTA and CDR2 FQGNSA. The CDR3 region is CASSLSGPNTDTQYF. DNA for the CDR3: TGTGCCAGCAGCTTATCTGGACCTAACACAGATACGCAGTATTTT.

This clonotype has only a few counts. Here the CDR3 DNA reads TGTGCCAGCAGCTCTCATGGGGGCGGCGGTCAGCCCCAGCATTTT. Translating gives CASSSHGGGGQPQHF. The V call is TRBV7-2, the J call TRBJ1-5; TRBD1 might be the D (6 bases). The CDR3 is made up of 15 amino acids. The germline CDR1 and CDR2 sequences are SGHTA and FQGNSA. V lost 4 bases and J lost 6, with 16 bases in between.

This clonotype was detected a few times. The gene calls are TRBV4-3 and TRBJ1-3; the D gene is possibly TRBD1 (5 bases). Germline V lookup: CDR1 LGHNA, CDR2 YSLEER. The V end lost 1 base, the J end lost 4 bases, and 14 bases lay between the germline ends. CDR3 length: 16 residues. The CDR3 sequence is CASSQGQQVLGNTIYF. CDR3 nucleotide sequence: TGCGCCAGCAGCCAAGGGCAACAGGTCCTCGGAAACACCATATATTTT.